The sequence of this T cell receptor (beta chain) was determined in a study of blood T cells in healthy people across ages. Study-level findings and limits: Researchers said unsorted PBMCs prevented a conclusive naive versus antigen-experienced comparison.

The CDR3 length is 10 residues. This clonotype occurred once. Its antigen remains unknown. Then a second PCR, running about 7 to 11 cycles, was carried out with a sample-barcoded 5' primer and a J-beta primer mix. TCRdb reprocessed the 5' RACE reads via MiXCR and lists one record per CDR3 protein. This sample has over a million distinct CDR3 sequences; around 59% occur once, and the top ten carry over 6.5%. Sequenced material: blood. The clonotype was recovered from a man younger than 30 in good health. This chain connects TRBV3-2 to TRBJ1-2. TRBV3-2 is a pseudogene. The CDR3 DNA is TGTGCCAGCAGCCATAAGGGCTACACCTTC. It specifies CASSHKGYTF.